The 4 T cell receptor beta chains below come from one sample, sequenced in a study of blood T cell repertoires in COVID-19. Assay: immunoSEQ multiplex PCR; the TCRdb copy retains only in-frame clones and omits some. The repertoire consists of about 61,000 clones, with approximately 87% occurring once and the leading ten covering over 6.5%. Sequences were obtained from peripheral blood. Every receptor here comes from a man in his fifties or sixties with acute or convalescent COVID-19.

In this sample, this clone turned up a few times. CDR3 in DNA: TGTGCTAGTGGTTTGGGCAACAGGGGGCGCGAAGAGACCCAGTACTTC. Protein: CASGLGNRGREETQYF. The chain joins TRBV12-5 to TRBJ2-5; 9 bases align to TRBD1. This CDR3 has 16 residues. Trimming cost V 1 base and J 3 bases; bases outside gene matches: 6. Germline V gene sequence: CDR1 LGHNT, CDR2 FRNRAP.

This clone is a singleton in its sample. The V gene is TRBV24-1, the J gene TRBJ2-1; TRBD2 matches at 8 bases. The CDR3 spans 16 residues. V gave up 3 bases and J gave up 0 bases; unmatched junction bases: 3. Germline CDR1 and CDR2: KGHDR and SFDVKD. The CDR3 coding sequence is TGTGCCACCAGTGATCTTAGCGGGGCCTCCTACAATGAGCAGTTCTTC. Protein: CATSDLSGASYNEQFF.

This chain uses TRBV13 with TRBJ1-2; the match to TRBD1 covers 9 bases. The V gene's germline CDR1 is PRHDT and CDR2 FYEKMQ (reference sequence). The trim removed 4 bases at V and 6 bases at J, leaving 6 bases unmatched. CDR3 size: 14 residues. In nucleotides, the CDR3 is TGTGCCAGCAGCTCACAGGGGGCGGGAGATGGCTACACCTTC. Translating it yields CASSSQGAGDGYTF.

The rearrangement joins TRBV29-1 to TRBJ1-2; possibly TRBD1 for D (6 bases). The length of the CDR3 is 12 residues. The V gene lost 0 bases and the J gene lost 7 bases, with 9 bases spanning the gap. Germline V gives CDR1 SQVTM, CDR2 ANQGSEA. CDR3 nucleotide sequence: TGCAGCGTTGAAGACAACAGGGCTGGCTACACCTTC. Translated, it gives CSVEDNRAGYTF. The full variable domain, rest sourced from reference TRBV29-1 and TRBJ1-2, is SAVISQKPSRDICQRGTSLTIQCQVDSQVTMMFWYRQQPGQSLTLIATANQGSEATYESGFVIDKFPISRPNLTFSTLTVSNMSPEDSSIYLCSVEDNRAGYTFGSGTRLTVV.